A single sample gave rise to the 2 T cell receptor beta chains below, sequenced in a study of T-cell memory formation after mild COVID-19. MiXCR, run by TCRdb on the 5' RACE reads, gives a single entry per CDR3 protein. The sample carries some 320,000 distinct CDR3 sequences, approximately 14% recorded once. Sequenced sample: PBMCs or a T cell subset sorted from them (not recorded which). The receptor source for this set is a young man who had mild COVID-19 (a few samples of this study predate the infection). Cell type and time point are not known.

The chain couples TRBV29-1 to TRBJ2-5; D gene unclear. The germline V gene has CDR1 SQVTM and CDR2 ANQGSEA. There are 14 residues in the CDR3. V lost 7 bases and J lost 5, with 20 bases in between. The CDR3 region has the DNA TGCAGCGCCCTACCTCTCTCACCGGTGGAGACCCAGTACTTC. This gives the protein CSALPLSPVETQYF.

V and J are TRBV24-1 and TRBJ2-1; D uncertain. V was trimmed by 5 bases and J by 0 bases, leaving 7 bases between them. The CDR3 is 14 residues long. The germline V gene has CDR1 KGHDR and CDR2 SFDVKD. CDR3 in DNA: TGTGCCACCAGTGCTGCCAGCTCCTACAATGAGCAGTTCTTC. This translates into CATSAASSYNEQFF.